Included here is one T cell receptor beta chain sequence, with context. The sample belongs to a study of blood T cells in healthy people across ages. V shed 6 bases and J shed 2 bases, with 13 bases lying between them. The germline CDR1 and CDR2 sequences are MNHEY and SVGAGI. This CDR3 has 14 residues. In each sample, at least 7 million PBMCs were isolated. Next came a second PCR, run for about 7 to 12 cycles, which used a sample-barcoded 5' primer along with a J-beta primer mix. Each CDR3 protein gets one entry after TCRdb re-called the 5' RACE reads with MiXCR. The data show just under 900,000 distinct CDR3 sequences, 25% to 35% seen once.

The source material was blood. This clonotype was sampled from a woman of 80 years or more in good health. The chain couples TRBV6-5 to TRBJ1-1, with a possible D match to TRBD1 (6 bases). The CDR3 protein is CASRAGQSNTEAFF. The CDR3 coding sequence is TGTGCCAGCAGGGCCGGACAGTCAAACACTGAAGCTTTCTTT.